This note documents a single T cell receptor (beta chain) sequence. As yet, its antigen is unknown. As the sequencing template, cDNA was produced by extracting RNA and reverse transcribing it. This table comes from immunoSEQ multiplex PCR, and its TCRdb copy is limited to in-frame clones, with some not included. Here the sample spans fewer than 150,000 clones, approximately 53% being singletons. As part of sample collection, lesional scalp punch biopsies and peripheral blood were taken from alopecia areata patients. A FACSAria was used to sort CD4+ and CD8+ T cells. These cells came from PBMCs. This sample stems from a study of CD8+ T cells in alopecia areata. Study results and limitations: Scalp samples also yield sequences of resident alphabeta T cells from normal skin.

The clonotype comes from a human donor with alopecia areata. This sample comprised CD4+ T cells sorted from blood, obtained at week 0.

The CDR3 reads CASSLRQYYEQYF. The CDR3 DNA is TGCGCCAGCAGCTTGAGACAGTACTACGAGCAGTACTTC. The chain joins TRBV5-1 to TRBJ2-5; a possible D gene is TRBD1 (5 bases). The J call may be mistaken, given a closer DNA end match to TRBJ2-7. Germline loops: CDR1 SGHRS, CDR2 YFSETQ. CDR3 size: 13 residues.